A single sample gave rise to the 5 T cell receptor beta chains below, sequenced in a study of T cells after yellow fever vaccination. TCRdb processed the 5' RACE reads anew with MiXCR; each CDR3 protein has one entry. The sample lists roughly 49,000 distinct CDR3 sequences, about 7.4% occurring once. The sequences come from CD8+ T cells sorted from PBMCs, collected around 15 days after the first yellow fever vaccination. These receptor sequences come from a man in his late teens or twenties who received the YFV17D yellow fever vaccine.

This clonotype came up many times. For the CDR3, the DNA is TGCGCCAGCAGCCAATCTAGCGGGGTCTACAATGAGCAGTTCTTC. It encodes CASSQSSGVYNEQFF. The chain has TRBV4-1 and TRBJ2-1, with 9 bases aligning to TRBD2. This CDR3 comprises 15 residues. V was clipped by 2 bases and J by 3 bases; unmatched bases: 2. Germline V gene sequence: CDR1 MGHRA, CDR2 YSYEKL.

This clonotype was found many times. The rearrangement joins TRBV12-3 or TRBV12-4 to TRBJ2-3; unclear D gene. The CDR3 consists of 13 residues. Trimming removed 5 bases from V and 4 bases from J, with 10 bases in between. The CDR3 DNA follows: TGTGCCAGCAGTCCCACAAGTCCAGATACGCAGTATTTT. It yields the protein CASSPTSPDTQYF.

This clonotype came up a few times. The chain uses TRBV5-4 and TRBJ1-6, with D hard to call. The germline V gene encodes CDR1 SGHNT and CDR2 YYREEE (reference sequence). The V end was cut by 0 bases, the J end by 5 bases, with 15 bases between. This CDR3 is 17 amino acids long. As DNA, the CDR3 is TGTGCCAGCAGCTTGGGCCCACCCCGGTTGAATAATTCACCCCTCCACTTT. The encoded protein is CASSLGPPRLNNSPLHF.

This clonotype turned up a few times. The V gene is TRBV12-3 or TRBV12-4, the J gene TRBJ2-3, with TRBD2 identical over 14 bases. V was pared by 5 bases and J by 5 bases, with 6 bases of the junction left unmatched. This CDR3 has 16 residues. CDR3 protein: CASSPGTSGGKDTQYF. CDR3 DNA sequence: TGTGCCAGCAGTCCCGGGACTAGCGGGGGTAAAGATACGCAGTATTTT.

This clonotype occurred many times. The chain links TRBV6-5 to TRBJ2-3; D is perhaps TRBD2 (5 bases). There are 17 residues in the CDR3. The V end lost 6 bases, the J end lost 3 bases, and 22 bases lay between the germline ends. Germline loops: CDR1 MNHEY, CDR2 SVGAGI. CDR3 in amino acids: CASSILSGIVGTDTQYF. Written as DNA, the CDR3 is TGTGCCAGCAGCATACTATCGGGGATAGTGGGGACAGATACGCAGTATTTT.